This TCR beta chain originates from a study of T cells expressing NK-cell markers. About the study: From sorted CD3+CD56+NKG2C+, CD3+CD56+NKG2C- and CD3+CD56-NKG2C+ T cells came the TCR beta repertoires. HCMV seropositivity marked seven of the eight sequenced donors; one was seronegative. Study-wide results and caveats: Researchers report these clonotypes also headed the CD3+CD56-NKG2C+ fraction in a few donors.

TCRdb reprocessed the 5' RACE reads and stores each CDR3 protein as one record, lacking DNA. Its listing shows about 150,000 distinct CDR3 sequences. CDR3 length equals 18 residues. Germline V lookup: CDR1 MNHNY, CDR2 SVGAGI (reference sequence). About this clonotype itself: Its antigen is undetermined.

The chain joins TRBV6-6 to TRBJ2-1. Sequencing used blood T cells: a sorted CD56 or NKG2C T cell subset, CD4+ or CD8+ T cells, or bulk PBMC T cells (not recorded which). The clonotype originates from a woman aged 50 to 60 in good health. CDR3 protein: CASSLLDSLSYSYNEQFF.